This is a list of T cell receptor beta chains from one sample in a study of T cells in Graves' hyperthyroidism and ophthalmopathy. One entry per CDR3 protein results from TCRdb running MiXCR on the multiplex PCR reads. The table shows some 380,000 distinct CDR3 sequences, with roughly 12% occurring only once. Sequenced material: blood. These TCRs come from a man aged 30-40 years with Graves' hyperthyroidism that later progressed to Graves' ophthalmopathy. Both conserved end residues are part of each CDR3. Each record gives: V gene, J gene, CDR3 protein.

TRBV28	TRBJ1-4	CASSPFTGLGEKLFF
TRBV6-1	TRBJ1-2	CASRLTARDSYYGYTF
TRBV5-4	TRBJ2-1	CASSQAQGEQFF
TRBV19	TRBJ2-5	CASSDRVRETQYF
TRBV10-3	TRBJ2-3	CAISESRAGGFTDTQYF
TRBV9	TRBJ2-5	CASSVDPERETQYF
TRBV12-3/TRBV12-4	TRBJ2-5	CASSPNGGTRVWETQYF
TRBV28	TRBJ1-6	CASSLQTGGNSPLHF
TRBV6-2/TRBV6-3	TRBJ1-4	CASSRDPGRREEKLFF
TRBV5-4	TRBJ2-3	CASTRTGADTQYF
TRBV9	TRBJ2-7	CASSFGQGIREQYF
TRBV29-1	TRBJ2-5	CSHRTGTETQYF
TRBV20-1	TRBJ2-1	CSAFGLAEYNEQFF
TRBV9	TRBJ2-5	CASSVEGLAGPGETQYF
TRBV13	TRBJ2-1	CASSLGIGAEQFF
TRBV7-2	TRBJ2-5	CASSEAPGRGGLETQYF
TRBV4-2	TRBJ2-1	CASSQVRGQGLNEQFF
TRBV28	TRBJ2-7	CASSRVQGASGEQYF
TRBV30	TRBJ2-3	CAWILAGPTDTQYF
TRBV5-1	TRBJ1-1	CASSNRDRGYVSSAFF
TRBV7-2	TRBJ2-5	CASSPFDSWETQYF
TRBV7-2	TRBJ1-2	CASSLTGDGYTF